This T cell receptor beta chain came from a study of early T cells in non-severe SARS-CoV-2 infection (dated by TCRdb to the early 2020s). A note on the overall study: Because TCR sequencing relied on bulk RNA taken from unsorted whole blood, pairing of alpha and beta chains was not possible. What the authors observed across the whole study: VDJdb matching was skewed toward anti-spike CD8 responses and likely underestimated virus-specific expansions by missing private and CD4 specificities.

This was a case-control study nested in a cohort of healthcare workers in London, UK, who had nasopharyngeal swab PCR tests and blood samples taken every week. Healthcare workers were recruited during the week of the UK lockdown, between 23 and 31 March 2020, and followed weekly for up to roughly 15 weeks. This clonotype was recorded many times. Which antigen it targets is not known. No quality values exist for individual bases; no much larger clone is one base distant. Libraries were made using 5' RACE. Sequencing took place on a NextSeq 500. To correct for sequencing error and PCR bias, the TCR library protocol tagged individual cDNA molecules with unique molecular identifiers. Both TCR alpha and beta chains were sequenced, and tight co-correlation was observed between alpha and beta sequence abundances in each sample. In the original analysis: Decombinator V4 was used to annotate TCR sequences for V gene, J gene and CDR3. TCRs were defined as expanded if a significant change between any two time points was detected under a Poisson model with p below 0.0001. TCR abundances were normalised to the total number of TCRs sequenced in each sample and reported as counts per million. TRAV1-2 paired with TRAJ12, TRAJ20 or TRAJ33 defined MAIT TCRs, while TRAV10 paired with TRAJ18 defined iNKT TCRs. VDJdb, accessed 1 November 2021, was searched for CMV, EBV and SARS-CoV-2 annotated TCRs, with TCRs annotated for multiple antigens excluded. Using fastp at Q25 and MiXCR, TCRdb reprocessed the public reads and kept productive beta chains. Duplicate CDR3 protein sequences are folded into a single record with the most common DNA and genes. What appears here as the V and J calls and clone size reflects TCRdb's work, not the paper's. This sample comprises 65,000 to 75,000 distinct CDR3 sequences, about 4.9% of them detected only once. The top ten clones comprise roughly 3.6% of the sample.

From its cysteine to its phenylalanine, the CDR3 spans 15 amino acids. The sequence is cut down to CDR3 DNA, 45 bases in frame from base 1. Based on the germline V gene, the CDR1 and CDR2 sequences are ENHRY and SYGVKD. The junction shows trimming of 3 bases on V and 5 bases on J, and the gene matches do not reach 9 bases of it. The TCR sequence derives from an adult who was a healthcare worker with PCR-confirmed SARS-CoV-2 infection or an uninfected control (not recorded which). The donor label of this sample is uncertain. The source was whole blood, collected at baseline. The V and J segments used are TRBV10-3 and TRBJ2-7, with 8 central nucleotides matching TRBD1. The CDR3 reads CAISDSETGDNEQYF. The nucleotides read TGTGCCATCAGTGACTCAGAGACAGGGGACAACGAGCAGTACTTC.